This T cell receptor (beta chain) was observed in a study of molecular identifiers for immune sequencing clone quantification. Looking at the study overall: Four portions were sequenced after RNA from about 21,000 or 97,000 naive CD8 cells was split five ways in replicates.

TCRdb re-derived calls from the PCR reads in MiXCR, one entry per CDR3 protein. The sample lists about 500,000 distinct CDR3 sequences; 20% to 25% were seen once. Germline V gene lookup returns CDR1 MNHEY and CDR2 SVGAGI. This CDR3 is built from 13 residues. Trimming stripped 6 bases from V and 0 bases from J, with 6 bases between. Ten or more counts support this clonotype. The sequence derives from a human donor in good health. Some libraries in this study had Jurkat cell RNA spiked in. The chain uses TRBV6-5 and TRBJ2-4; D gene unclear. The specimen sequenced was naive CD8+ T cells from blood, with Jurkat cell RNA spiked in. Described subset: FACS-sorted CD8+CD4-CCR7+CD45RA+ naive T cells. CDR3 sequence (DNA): TGTGCCAGCAGCGATATAGCCAAAAACATTCAGTACTTC. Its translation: CASSDIAKNIQYF.